This entry features one T cell receptor beta chain sequence. The CDR3 is 17 amino acids. The ends were cut back, 0 bases at V and 1 base at J, with 12 bases in the middle. In germline, CDR1 is KGHSH, CDR2 LQKENI. This sample is part of a study of blood T cell repertoires in COVID-19. As for the study in general: Two consecutive negative NP/OP PCR tests, clearance, or resolved symptoms defined Cohort 3 recovery.

In the study's own analysis: Amplification of reference gene primers provided the estimated nucleated cell counts. Sequencing was performed with immunoSEQ multiplex PCR; in TCRdb, only in-frame clones are kept and a portion is missing. V and J calls and clone size come straight from that table; D and trimming were deduced from the DNA. The data contain about 150,000 clones, approximately 79% of them seen just once; the ten biggest clones take up 15% to 20%. Clinical history as reported by participants underpinned cohort assignment. The receptor comes from a woman aged 70-85 years in a cohort exposed to, infected with or recovered from COVID-19 (not recorded which). The material sequenced was PBMCs or T cells enriched from blood (not recorded which). The genes are TRBV18 and TRBJ2-2; D is possibly TRBD2 (7 bases). This chain's CDR3 is CASSPPAGAQNTGELFF. In DNA, the CDR3 is TGTGCCAGCTCACCACCGGCGGGGGCGCAGAACACCGGGGAGCTGTTTTTT.